The 26 T cell receptor beta chains given below trace back to one sample, sequenced in a study of T cell responses to AZD1222 COVID-19 vaccine. Produced via immunoSEQ multiplex PCR; TCRdb's table is partial and in-frame only. The sample has around 160,000 clones, 75% to 95% seen once. Specimen: peripheral blood, collected on day 0 of MenACWY control vaccination. The source is an adult in good health.

There are a few counts of this clone. CDR3 amino acids: CASSEVGPHSPLHF. CDR3 nucleotide sequence: TGTGCCAGCAGTGAAGTGGGGCCACATTCACCCCTCCACTTT. The chain carries TRBV6-1 and TRBJ1-6; D is perhaps TRBD1 (5 bases). V lost 1 base, J lost 8 bases, and 9 bases lay in between. The CDR3 is made up of 14 amino acids. The germline V gene encodes CDR1 MNHNS and CDR2 SASEGT.

CDR3 in amino acids: CASSQEISGSGPDEQFF. Written as DNA, the CDR3 is TGTGCCAGCAGCCAAGAAATTAGCGGGAGTGGCCCAGATGAGCAGTTCTTC. This chain uses TRBV3-1 (or the pseudogene TRBV3-2) with TRBJ2-1, with 9 bases identical to TRBD2. The CDR3 runs 17 residues. In germline, CDR1 is LGHDT, CDR2 YNNKEL (reference sequence). V lost 0 bases, J lost 8 bases, and 11 bases stayed unmatched.

The V and J genes are TRBV27 and TRBJ2-1; D ambiguous. In germline, CDR1 is MNHEY, CDR2 SMNVEV (reference sequence). This CDR3 region has 13 residues. V was cut by 0 bases and J by 7 bases, with 7 bases left in between. Here the CDR3 reads CASSLSIANEQFF. CDR3 in DNA: TGTGCCAGCAGTTTATCAATAGCTAATGAGCAGTTCTTC.

V usage is TRBV28 and J usage is TRBJ1-5; 9 nucleotides line up with TRBD1. The trim removed 4 bases at V and 7 bases at J, leaving 8 bases unmatched. The CDR3 consists of 15 residues. The germline V gene has CDR1 MDHEN and CDR2 SYDVKM. The CDR3 here is CASSSLQGAEQPQHF. In DNA, the CDR3 is TGTGCCAGCAGTTCTTTACAGGGGGCTGAACAGCCCCAGCATTTT.

The CDR3 coding sequence is TGCGCCAGCAGCCAACCGACTAGCGGGAGGACAGATACGCAGTATTTT. It translates to CASSQPTSGRTDTQYF. The chain combines TRBV4-1 with TRBJ2-3, with 13 bases lining up with TRBD2. The CDR3 has 16 residues. Germline V lookup: CDR1 MGHRA, CDR2 YSYEKL. V lost 2 bases to trimming and J lost 3 bases; unmatched junction nucleotides: 2.

The V gene is TRBV6-6, the J gene TRBJ2-7, with D unclear. This CDR3 is 10 amino acids long. Germline CDR1 and CDR2: MNHNY and SVGAGI (reference sequence). V was shortened by 5 bases and J by 2 bases, with 1 base between the two germline ends. The CDR3 DNA reads TGTGCCAGCAGTCCCTACGAGCAGTACTTC. Its translation is CASSPYEQYF.

V and J are TRBV6-5 and TRBJ1-1, with D possibly being TRBD1 (5 bases). The CDR3 is made up of 13 amino acids. Trimming took 2 bases from V and 5 from J, leaving 9 bases between them. CDR1 MNHEY and CDR2 SVGAGI come from the germline V gene. CDR3 DNA sequence: TGTGCCAGCAGTTACGTCAGGGAGACTGAAGCTTTCTTT. It translates to CASSYVRETEAFF.

The chain employs TRBV14 and TRBJ1-1; D may be TRBD1 (6 bases). The germline V gene has CDR1 SGHDN and CDR2 FVKESK. V lost 4 bases, J lost 6 bases, and 12 bases lay in between. The CDR3 is 13 amino acids. The chain's CDR3 is CASSPARGPEAFF. CDR3 coding DNA: TGTGCCAGCAGCCCCGCCAGGGGACCTGAAGCTTTCTTT.

This rearrangement joins TRBV6-1 to TRBJ2-6; a possible D gene is TRBD1 (5 bases). CDR1 is MNHNS and CDR2 is SASEGT in the germline V gene. Trimming removed 2 bases from V and 2 bases from J, with 10 bases in between. CDR3 size: 16 residues. The CDR3 protein is CASSEKAGTGANVLTF. In nucleotides, the CDR3 is TGTGCCAGCAGTGAAAAGGCAGGGACTGGGGCCAACGTCCTGACTTTC.

The V gene is TRBV12-3 or TRBV12-4, the J gene TRBJ1-2, with D possibly TRBD1 on 5 matching bases. V lost 6 bases to trimming and J lost 5 bases, with 10 bases between them. The CDR3 loop spans 12 amino acids. CDR3 DNA sequence: TGTGCCAGCAGCCGGGACGGTTATGGCTACACCTTC. It is translated as CASSRDGYGYTF.

V is TRBV5-5 and J is TRBJ2-5, with D unclear. Germline V gives CDR1 SGHKS, CDR2 YYEKEE (reference sequence). V lost 2 bases, J lost 4 bases, and 6 bases lay in between. This CDR3 comprises 12 residues. CDR3 in DNA: TGTGCCAGCAGCTTAGAAGGAGAGACCCAGTACTTC. Translating it yields CASSLEGETQYF.

The chain couples TRBV5-6 to TRBJ2-2; 7 bases align to TRBD2. Germline CDR1 reads SGHDT; CDR2 reads YYEEEE. There are 16 residues in the CDR3. J gave up 1 base and V 4 bases, and 7 bases lay outside the gene matches. CDR3 coding DNA: TGTGCCAGCAGCCCGAAGGGAGGGGTGAACACCGGGGAGCTGTTTTTT. This gives the protein CASSPKGGVNTGELFF.

The count of this clone is one. CDR3 sequence (DNA): TGTGCCAGCTCACCCCTCGGACTTCGGCGGGCCAATAATTCACCCCTCCACTTT. Amino acids: CASSPLGLRRANNSPLHF. The rearrangement links TRBV18 to TRBJ1-6; D is ambiguous. V gave up 3 bases and J gave up 5 bases, with 20 bases separating them. The CDR3 runs to 18 residues. From germline, CDR1 is KGHSH and CDR2 LQKENI.

V usage is TRBV6-5 and J usage is TRBJ1-3; D remains unclear. V was clipped by 4 bases and J by 8 bases, with 15 bases between them. Germline V gene sequence: CDR1 MNHEY, CDR2 SVGAGI. The CDR3 consists of 14 residues. The CDR3 coding sequence is TGTGCCAGCAGTTCAGCCTCCGGAACCCACACCATATATTTT. It specifies CASSSASGTHTIYF.

The chain employs TRBV4-1 and TRBJ2-2, with TRBD2 as a possible D gene (6 bases). CDR1 MGHRA and CDR2 YSYEKL come from the germline V gene. V was clipped by 3 bases and J by 5 bases, with 22 bases between them. This CDR3 has 18 amino acids. The CDR3 spells CASSQWARRVLRTGELFF. CDR3 sequence (DNA): TGCGCCAGCAGCCAGTGGGCTAGGAGGGTTTTGCGAACCGGGGAGCTGTTTTTT.

J is TRBJ2-7 and V is TRBV27, with D perhaps TRBD2 (6 bases). This CDR3 contains 11 residues. The V and J ends lost 8 bases and 4 bases respectively, with 9 bases between them. The germline V gene encodes CDR1 MNHEY and CDR2 SMNVEV (reference sequence). CDR3 coding DNA: TGTGCCAGCTGGGGAGGATACGAGCAGTACTTC. It translates to CASWGGYEQYF.

The chain recombines TRBV10-3 with TRBJ2-3; 10 bases line up with TRBD1. The germline V gene has CDR1 ENHRY and CDR2 SYGVKD. This CDR3 has 16 residues. Trimming at V came to 2 bases and at J to 5 bases, leaving 7 bases not matched to a gene. The CDR3 reads CAISERQGAQGDTQYF. In nucleotides, the CDR3 is TGTGCCATCAGTGAGCGACAGGGGGCGCAGGGAGATACGCAGTATTTT.

The chain uses TRBV7-6 and TRBJ1-6; D is ambiguous. V lost 1 base, J lost 0 bases, and 13 bases lay in between. This CDR3 is 18 amino acids long. The germline gives CDR1 SGHVS, CDR2 FNYEAQ. In DNA, the CDR3 is TGTGCCAGCAGCTTAGGGGCTCGTGGAAGCTCCTATAATTCACCCCTCCACTTT. Translating gives CASSLGARGSSYNSPLHF.

The chain is built from TRBV5-1 and TRBJ1-5; D is unclear. Germline V lookup: CDR1 SGHRS, CDR2 YFSETQ. The CDR3 spans 13 residues. Between the trimmed V and J ends, which lost 1 base and 0 bases, there was a span of 2 bases. The CDR3 region is CASSLNSNQPQHF. CDR3 DNA: TGCGCCAGCAGCTTGAATAGCAATCAGCCCCAGCATTTT.

This clone was detected a few times. The rearrangement uses TRBV9 and TRBJ2-2, with a possible D match to TRBD2 (6 bases). The germline V gene has CDR1 SGDLS and CDR2 YYNGEE. The CDR3 length is 16 residues. Between the trimmed V and J ends, which lost 7 bases and 1 base, there was a span of 17 bases. The CDR3 reads CASGPRGGVNTGELFF. CDR3 nucleotide sequence: TGTGCCAGCGGCCCTCGGGGCGGGGTGAACACCGGGGAGCTGTTTTTT.

This clone has only a few counts. The V gene is TRBV7-9, the J gene TRBJ1-1; D not certain. The CDR3 length is 17 residues. V was clipped by 1 base and J by 6 bases, with 21 bases between them. Germline lookup yields CDR1 SEHNR and CDR2 FQNEAQ (reference sequence). Written as DNA, the CDR3 is TGTGCCAGCAGCTTAGGTGGAACAATGGACGTTGGGGCTGAAGCTTTCTTT. Translation gives CASSLGGTMDVGAEAFF. Filled out from reference TRBV7-9 and TRBJ1-1, the complete variable domain reads DTGVSQNPRHKITKRGQNVTFRCDPISEHNRLYWYRQTLGQGPEFLTYFQNEAQLEKSRLLSDRFSAERPKGSFSTLEIQRTEQGDSAMYLCASSLGGTMDVGAEAFFGQGTRLTVV.

The chain uses TRBV10-3 and TRBJ1-2, with 12 bases identical to TRBD1. Germline V gene sequence: CDR1 ENHRY, CDR2 SYGVKD. CDR3 length: 15 residues. Trimming removed 6 bases from V and 4 bases from J; junction bases left unmatched: 6. As DNA, the CDR3 is TGTGCCATCAGCGGGGGACAGGGGGCCTCCTATGGCTACACCTTC. The encoded protein is CAISGGQGASYGYTF.

V usage is TRBV3-1 (or the pseudogene TRBV3-2) and J usage is TRBJ1-1; D is uncertain. CDR1 is LGHDT and CDR2 is YNNKEL in the germline V gene (reference sequence). This CDR3 comprises 14 residues. Between the trimmed V and J ends, which lost 4 bases and 1 base, there was a span of 10 bases. This chain's CDR3 is CASSRVRTNTEAFF. CDR3 DNA: TGTGCCAGCAGCCGAGTCAGGACGAACACTGAAGCTTTCTTT.

The chain joins TRBV2 to TRBJ2-7, with no clear D. Trimming removed 4 bases from V and 6 bases from J, with 7 bases in between. CDR3 size: 11 residues. In germline, CDR1 is SNHLY, CDR2 FYNNEI. DNA for the CDR3: TGTGCCAGCAGTGTTTTGCCCGAGCAGTACTTC. Amino acids: CASSVLPEQYF.

The CDR3 reads CASSHVRHPYEQYF. The CDR3 region has the DNA TGCGCCAGCAGCCATGTTAGACATCCCTACGAGCAGTACTTC. V and J are TRBV4-1 and TRBJ2-7; D gene unclear. This CDR3 comprises 14 residues. The V gene lost 3 bases and the J gene lost 2 bases, with 11 bases spanning the gap. Germline lookup yields CDR1 MGHRA and CDR2 YSYEKL.

This chain uses TRBV18 with TRBJ1-2, with D possibly matching TRBD1 (5 bases). V was cut by 3 bases and J by 3 bases, with 14 bases left in between. The length of the CDR3 is 15 residues. Per germline, CDR1 KGHSH and CDR2 LQKENI. CDR3 region: CASSPPSTVYYGYTF. The CDR3 region has the DNA TGTGCCAGCTCACCTCCCTCGACAGTTTACTATGGCTACACCTTC.